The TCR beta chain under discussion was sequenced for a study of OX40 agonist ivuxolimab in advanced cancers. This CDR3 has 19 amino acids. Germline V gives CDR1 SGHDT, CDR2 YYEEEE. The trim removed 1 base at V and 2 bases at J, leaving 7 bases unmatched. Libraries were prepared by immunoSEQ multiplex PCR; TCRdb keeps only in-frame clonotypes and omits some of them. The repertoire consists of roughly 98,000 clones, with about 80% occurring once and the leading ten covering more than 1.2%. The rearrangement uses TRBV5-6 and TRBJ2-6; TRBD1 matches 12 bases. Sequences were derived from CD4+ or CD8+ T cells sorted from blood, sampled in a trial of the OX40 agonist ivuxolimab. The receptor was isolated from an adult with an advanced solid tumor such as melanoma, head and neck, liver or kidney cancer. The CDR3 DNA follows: TGTGCCAGCAGCTTGTTAACGGGACAGGGGGCTGCTGGGGCCAACGTCCTGACTTTC. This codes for CASSLLTGQGAAGANVLTF.